Shown below are 30 T cell receptor beta chains from a single sample sequenced in a study of T cells in Graves' hyperthyroidism and ophthalmopathy. Using RNA transcripts as the source, TCR beta CDR3 regions were amplified. The HTBI set primed first-round TCR CDR3 RT-PCR. TCRdb recomputed calls from the multiplex PCR reads with MiXCR, one row per CDR3 protein. The sample gives some 740,000 distinct CDR3 sequences, 14% of which show up once; approximately 10% is in the top ten. The sequenced material came from blood. All receptors come from a woman under 30 with Graves' hyperthyroidism.

In its sample, this clonotype was seen many times. The chain carries TRBV30 and TRBJ2-6, with a weak D call TRBD1 (6 bases). V was cut by 4 bases and J by 0 bases, with 13 bases left in between. Germline-derived CDR1 and CDR2 are GTSNPN and SVGIG (reference sequence). This CDR3 has 16 amino acids. The CDR3 sequence: CAWTGARTSGANVLTF. The CDR3 bases are TGTGCCTGGACAGGGGCTCGGACCTCTGGGGCCAACGTCCTGACTTTC.

There are many counts of this clonotype. This sequence joins TRBV27 and TRBJ1-2; 9 bases align to TRBD1. In germline, CDR1 is MNHEY, CDR2 SMNVEV (reference sequence). There are 13 residues in the CDR3. The junction had 7 bases not matched to a gene; V was cut back by 6 bases and J by 8 bases. The CDR3 spells CASSPTGGAGYTF. The CDR3 DNA follows: TGTGCCAGCAGCCCGACAGGGGGGGCGGGCTACACCTTC.

In this sample, this clonotype turned up many times. The chain employs TRBV6-6 and TRBJ2-1, with D possibly matching TRBD1 (5 bases). Per germline, CDR1 MNHNY and CDR2 SVGAGI (reference sequence). The ends were cut back, 2 bases at V and 0 bases at J, with 20 bases in the middle. The length of the CDR3 is 19 residues. CDR3 amino acids: CASSYGVWGVLSSYNEQFF. The CDR3 DNA is TGTGCCAGCAGTTACGGGGTGTGGGGCGTTCTTTCCTCCTACAATGAGCAGTTCTTC.

This clonotype has ten or more counts. The chain recombines TRBV15 with TRBJ1-3; D gene unclear. This CDR3 region has 16 residues. The germline V gene has CDR1 LNHNV and CDR2 YYDKDF (reference sequence). The V gene lost 3 bases and the J gene lost 0 bases, with 12 bases spanning the gap. The DNA for the CDR3 is TGTGCCACCAGCAGGTCGCAGATCAGCTCTGGAAACACCATATATTTT. This gives the protein CATSRSQISSGNTIYF.

In its sample, this clonotype was seen many times. This chain connects TRBV12-3 or TRBV12-4 to TRBJ1-2; the D is unclear. The germline V and J ends were trimmed by 6 bases and 3 bases, with 11 bases remaining between them. This CDR3 comprises 13 residues. CDR3 sequence (DNA): TGTGCCAGCAGGTCAGACACGTACTATGGCTACACCTTC. Translating it yields CASRSDTYYGYTF.

Ten or more counts support this clonotype. The chain has TRBV2 and TRBJ2-3, with TRBD2 as a possible D gene (5 bases). CDR3 size: 13 residues. The ends were cut back, 6 bases at V and 5 bases at J, with 12 bases in the middle. Germline loops: CDR1 SNHLY, CDR2 FYNNEI. The CDR3 loop is CASRDGLQDTQYF. As DNA, the CDR3 is TGTGCCAGCAGGGACGGACTTCAAGATACGCAGTATTTT.

This clonotype was seen ten or more times. The genes are TRBV12-3 or TRBV12-4 and TRBJ2-6; 8 positions agree with TRBD2. The CDR3 has 18 amino acids. Germline trimming cut 4 bases from V and 4 bases from J; bases unmatched to any gene: 12. Here the CDR3 DNA reads TGTGCCAGCAGTTCCACTAGCGGCCTTAGGTCCGGGGCCAACGTCCTGACTTTC. It encodes CASSSTSGLRSGANVLTF.

The rearrangement links TRBV27 to TRBJ2-1, with TRBD2 as a possible D gene (5 bases). The CDR3 covers 16 residues. V gave up 2 bases and J gave up 2 bases, with 13 bases separating them. The germline CDR1 and CDR2 sequences are MNHEY and SMNVEV (reference sequence). For the CDR3, the DNA is TGTGCCAGCAGTTTAGCTAGCCCCCGCGCCTACAATGAGCAGTTCTTC. It translates to CASSLASPRAYNEQFF.

The sample holds a few counts of this clonotype. The chain combines TRBV9 with TRBJ2-6, with D hard to call. Trimming shortened V by 0 bases and J by 5 bases, and 9 bases separated the two germline ends. Germline V gene data show CDR1 as SGDLS and CDR2 as YYNGEE. This CDR3 has 15 residues. CDR3 protein: CASSVEQRRANVLTF. The CDR3 DNA reads TGTGCCAGCAGCGTAGAACAGCGACGGGCCAACGTCCTGACTTTC.

This clonotype was seen at least ten times. The chain recombines TRBV12-3 or TRBV12-4 with TRBJ2-1; 11 positions agree with TRBD2. The J segment lost 3 bases and the V segment lost 7 bases, leaving 8 bases of the junction unmatched. The CDR3 loop spans 16 amino acids. The CDR3 DNA reads TGTGCCAGCACCAGACCGGGACTAGCGGACTACAATGAGCAGTTCTTC. Amino acids: CASTRPGLADYNEQFF.

This clonotype was detected ten times or more. The rearrangement joins TRBV20-1 to TRBJ1-5, with a possible D match to TRBD1 (5 bases). The CDR3 is made up of 13 amino acids. V lost 1 base and J lost 4, with 8 bases in between. Per the germline V gene, CDR1 is DFQATT and CDR2 is SNEGSKA (reference sequence). CDR3 loop: CSARVPGNQPQHF. The CDR3 DNA follows: TGCAGTGCTAGAGTTCCAGGGAATCAGCCCCAGCATTTT.

This clonotype has only a few counts. The chain is built from TRBV6-1 and TRBJ2-1; 12 nucleotides align to TRBD1. Per germline, CDR1 MNHNS and CDR2 SASEGT. V lost 5 bases, J lost 9 bases, and 5 bases stayed unmatched. There are 14 residues in the CDR3. The CDR3 DNA sequence: TGTGCCAGCAGTCGGGACAGGGGGCGGGTTGAGCAGTTCTTC. Its protein product is CASSRDRGRVEQFF.

There are a few counts of this clonotype. The chain couples TRBV29-1 to TRBJ1-1; possibly TRBD1 for D (5 bases). Trimming pared 1 base from V and 8 bases from J, leaving 11 bases between. Germline V gene sequence: CDR1 SQVTM, CDR2 ANQGSEA. This CDR3 is built from 12 residues. As DNA, the CDR3 is TGCAGCGTTGAAGTGGGGGGAAGAGAAGCTTTCTTT. The encoded protein is CSVEVGGREAFF.

This clonotype was recorded many times. The chain carries TRBV30 and TRBJ2-2; D may be TRBD1 (6 bases). Deletions cut 0 bases from V and 4 bases from J, with 9 bases between. The germline CDR1 and CDR2 sequences are GTSNPN and SVGIG (reference sequence). The CDR3 sequence is 14 residues long. CDR3 coding DNA: TGTGCCTGGAGTGTGGACAGCCTCACCGGGGAGCTGTTTTTT. It yields the protein CAWSVDSLTGELFF.

This clonotype was picked up many times. The V and J genes are TRBV5-4 and TRBJ2-1; 9 bases are a match to TRBD1. The V gene's germline CDR1 is SGHNT and CDR2 YYREEE (reference sequence). The ends lost 1 base at V and 4 bases at J; junction bases unmatched: 3. CDR3 length equals 15 residues. The CDR3 DNA sequence: TGTGCCAGCAGCTTGCGGGACAGGGAATACAATGAGCAGTTCTTC. Translated, it gives CASSLRDREYNEQFF.

This clonotype was recorded a few times. V and J are TRBV2 and TRBJ1-2; D remains ambiguous. Germline CDR1 is SNHLY and CDR2 is FYNNEI. The V and J ends lost 7 bases and 8 bases respectively, with 17 bases between them. The length of the CDR3 is 13 residues. The CDR3 protein is CASNPTGIPGYTF. Here the CDR3 DNA reads TGTGCCAGCAACCCGACTGGGATCCCCGGCTACACCTTC.

This clonotype was recorded many times. This sequence joins TRBV7-2 and TRBJ2-5; no definite D call. Trimming took off 0 bases at V and 6 bases at J, with 8 bases between the two ends. Germline V gene lookup returns CDR1 SGHTA and CDR2 FQGNSA. The CDR3 has 13 amino acids. This CDR3 reads CASSLAASQTQYF. CDR3 nucleotide sequence: TGTGCCAGCAGCTTAGCAGCGAGCCAGACCCAGTACTTC. The variable domain in full, completed from reference TRBV7-2 and TRBJ2-5, reads GAGVSQSPSNKVTEKGKDVELRCDPISGHTALYWYRQSLGQGLEFLIYFQGNSAPDKSGLPSDRFSAERTGGSVSTLTIQRTQQEDSAVYLCASSLAASQTQYFGPGTRLLVL.

This clonotype was detected ten times or more. The rearrangement uses TRBV6-2 or TRBV6-3 and TRBJ2-5, with 7 bases lining up with TRBD2. J lost 13 bases, V lost 8 bases, and 16 bases had no gene match. Germline CDR1 MNHEY, CDR2 SVGEGT. This CDR3 has 13 amino acids. Here the CDR3 DNA reads TGTGCCAGCGGCCAAGCTAGCGGTGCTGGGACGTACTTC. It codes for CASGQASGAGTYF.

This clonotype was seen many times. The chain links TRBV7-9 to TRBJ2-1; 8 positions agree with TRBD2. Germline trimming cut 4 bases from V and 8 bases from J; bases unmatched to any gene: 19. CDR3 size: 18 residues. CDR1 is SEHNR and CDR2 is FQNEAQ in the germline V gene (reference sequence). CDR3 DNA sequence: TGTGCCAGCAGCTCAACAATTCTAGCGGGCCCGCGGTCTGATGAGCAGTTCTTC. It encodes CASSSTILAGPRSDEQFF.

V is TRBV4-2 and J is TRBJ1-1; unclear D gene. The germline V gene has CDR1 LGHNA and CDR2 YNFKEQ. The CDR3 is 16 amino acids. Trimming removed 0 bases from V and 0 bases from J, with 11 bases in between. The CDR3 nucleotides read TGTGCCAGCAGCCAAGATCGGGAGTTTATGAACACTGAAGCTTTCTTT. Protein: CASSQDREFMNTEAFF.

V and J are TRBV27 and TRBJ1-1; 7 positions agree with TRBD1. CDR3 length equals 16 residues. The germline gives CDR1 MNHEY, CDR2 SMNVEV (reference sequence). The junction had 11 bases not matched to a gene; V was cut back by 4 bases and J by 3 bases. DNA for the CDR3: TGTGCCAGCAGTTCCTCCTACAGGGGATCGGACACTGAAGCTTTCTTT. Protein sequence: CASSSSYRGSDTEAFF.

This clonotype was picked up a small number of times. The chain recombines TRBV7-2 with TRBJ1-2, with D uncertain. From germline, CDR1 is SGHTA and CDR2 FQGNSA. The CDR3 length is 14 residues. The ends were cut back, 2 bases at V and 4 bases at J, with 11 bases in the middle. The CDR3 coding sequence is TGTGCCAGCAGCTTATCCTCAGAGATCTATGGCTACACCTTC. It specifies CASSLSSEIYGYTF.

V gene TRBV5-1 combines with J gene TRBJ2-5, with 10 bases that match TRBD1. Germline lookup yields CDR1 SGHRS and CDR2 YFSETQ. V lost 4 bases, J lost 0 bases, and 6 bases stayed unmatched. This CDR3 is 16 amino acids long. The CDR3 nucleotides are TGCGCCAGCAGCACCCGGGACAGGGGTGACCAAGAGACCCAGTACTTC. It specifies CASSTRDRGDQETQYF.

In this sample, this clonotype turned up a few times. The chain has TRBV19 and TRBJ2-7; 7 positions agree with TRBD2. The germline gives CDR1 LNHDA, CDR2 SQIVND (reference sequence). J gave up 4 bases and V 5 bases, and 11 bases lay outside the gene matches. This CDR3 is built from 15 residues. This chain's CDR3 is CASSPTRGFRYEQYF. The DNA for the CDR3 is TGTGCCAGTAGTCCAACGCGGGGGTTCAGATACGAGCAGTACTTC. Looking up the rest from reference TRBV19 and TRBJ2-7 gives the full variable domain: DGGITQSPKYLFRKEGQNVTLSCEQNLNHDAMYWYRQDPGQGLRLIYYSQIVNDFQKGDIAEGYSVSREKKESFPLTVTSAQKNPTAFYLCASSPTRGFRYEQYFGPGTRLTVT.

The chain joins TRBV5-6 to TRBJ2-7; D may correspond to TRBD1 or TRBD2 (5 bases each). Germline CDR1 is SGHDT and CDR2 is YYEEEE. The CDR3 totals 13 residues. Trimming took off 3 bases at V and 4 bases at J, with 11 bases between the two ends. The CDR3 DNA is TGTGCCAGCAGCTGGGGGTCGGTATACGAGCAGTACTTC. The encoded protein is CASSWGSVYEQYF. Drawing the rest from reference TRBV5-6 and TRBJ2-7, the complete variable domain is DAGVTQSPTHLIKTRGQQVTLRCSPKSGHDTVSWYQQALGQGPQFIFQYYEEEERQRGNFPDRFSGHQFPNYSSELNVNALLLGDSALYLCASSWGSVYEQYFGPGTRLTVT.

This clonotype was counted a few times. V is TRBV20-1 and J is TRBJ2-1; weak D call: TRBD2 (6 bases). This CDR3 spans 15 amino acids. CDR1 and CDR2 (germline): DFQATT, SNEGSKA (reference sequence). V was pared by 6 bases and J by 0 bases, with 15 bases between. CDR3 protein: CSATGRESSYNEQFF. Here the CDR3 DNA reads TGCAGTGCGACTGGACGGGAGAGCTCCTACAATGAGCAGTTCTTC.

This clonotype was observed many times. The gene calls are TRBV29-1 and TRBJ1-2; unclear D gene. The CDR3 loop spans 14 amino acids. Looked up from germline, CDR1 is SQVTM and CDR2 is ANQGSEA. The V end lost 6 bases, the J end lost 2 bases, and 16 bases lay between the germline ends. CDR3 bases: TGCAGCGTCGCCTCCTTTCCATTGAACTATGGCTACACCTTC. It translates to CSVASFPLNYGYTF.

This rearrangement joins TRBV2 to TRBJ2-1; 12 bases are shared with TRBD2. Germline values: CDR1 SNHLY, CDR2 FYNNEI. This CDR3 comprises 16 residues. Unmatched junction bases numbered 9, after V lost 8 bases and J lost 4 bases. DNA of the CDR3: TGTGCCAGCTCGGGACTAGCGGGCATAACTTACAATGAGCAGTTCTTC. As protein: CASSGLAGITYNEQFF.

This clonotype was counted at least ten times. The chain employs TRBV20-1 and TRBJ1-2; 8 bases are shared with TRBD1. Germline CDR1 and CDR2: DFQATT and SNEGSKA (reference sequence). This CDR3 contains 11 residues. V was clipped by 1 base and J by 13 bases; unmatched bases: 5. The CDR3 loop reads CSARVDRAPTF. Written as DNA, the CDR3 is TGCAGTGCTAGAGTGGACAGGGCTCCCACCTTC.

This clonotype was observed a handful of times. The CDR3 nucleotides are TGTGCCAGCTCTCCTGACCCAGGGGGGCAAGATACGCAGTATTTT. Translating gives CASSPDPGGQDTQYF. The chain uses TRBV18 and TRBJ2-3, with a tentative D call TRBD1 (7 bases). The CDR3 extends over 15 amino acids. V lost 6 bases, J lost 5 bases, and 18 bases lay in between. Germline V gene lookup returns CDR1 KGHSH and CDR2 LQKENI.